Shown below are 27 T cell receptor beta chains from a single sample sequenced in a study of blood T cells in healthy people across ages. Using a J-beta primer mix together with a sample-barcoded 5' primer, a second PCR was run for roughly 6 to 12 cycles. TCRdb itself ran the 5' RACE reads through MiXCR, one entry per CDR3 protein. The data show roughly 1,700,000 distinct CDR3 sequences, roughly 27% seen once. The sequencing input was blood. The receptors were sampled from a woman in her 30s in good health.

This CDR3 is CASSESSGGYYGYTF. CDR3 coding DNA: TGTGCCAGCAGCGAGTCGTCGGGGGGGTATTATGGCTACACCTTC. The chain carries TRBV9 and TRBJ1-2, with a tentative D call TRBD1 (5 bases). CDR3 length equals 15 residues. Per germline, CDR1 SGDLS and CDR2 YYNGEE. The V and J ends lost 3 bases and 5 bases respectively, with 17 bases between them.

This clonotype was counted between two and nine times. The chain combines TRBV28 with TRBJ2-7; no reliable D call. This CDR3 has 13 residues. Deletions cut 5 bases from V and 2 bases from J, with 10 bases between. Per the germline V gene, CDR1 is MDHEN and CDR2 is SYDVKM. The CDR3 is CASSRLNPYEQYF. CDR3 sequence (DNA): TGTGCCAGCAGTCGCCTGAACCCCTACGAGCAGTACTTC.

The chain links TRBV9 to TRBJ2-1; 12 bases are shared with TRBD1. The CDR3 totals 15 residues. CDR1 SGDLS and CDR2 YYNGEE come from the germline V gene. V was pared by 1 base and J by 10 bases, with 6 bases of the junction left unmatched. The CDR3 reads CASSVLGTGGREQFF. CDR3 DNA sequence: TGTGCCAGCAGCGTATTGGGGACAGGGGGCAGGGAGCAGTTCTTC.

This clonotype was seen only once. This rearrangement joins TRBV19 to TRBJ2-1; 8 nucleotides align to TRBD2. Germline trimming cut 3 bases from V and 4 bases from J; bases unmatched to any gene: 2. This CDR3 has 14 residues. Germline V gives CDR1 LNHDA, CDR2 SQIVND (reference sequence). This CDR3 reads CASSMQREYNEQFF. Written as DNA, the CDR3 is TGTGCCAGTAGTATGCAGCGGGAGTACAATGAGCAGTTCTTC.

The V call is TRBV3-1, the J call TRBJ1-2, with 11 bases matching TRBD1. V dropped 3 bases and J dropped 0; count of bases not matched to a gene: 15. The CDR3 totals 20 residues. Looked up from germline, CDR1 is LGHDT and CDR2 is YNNKEL (reference sequence). The CDR3 nucleotides are TGTGCCAGCAGCCATTTACTACCGGGACAGGGGGGACAAGCTAACTATGGCTACACCTTC. The encoded protein is CASSHLLPGQGGQANYGYTF.

This clonotype has only a few counts. The chain has TRBV5-1 and TRBJ2-3; 7 positions match TRBD2. CDR1 is SGHRS, CDR2 YFSETQ, per germline. The junction had 7 bases not matched to a gene; V was cut back by 7 bases and J by 5 bases. This CDR3 is 13 amino acids long. DNA for the CDR3: TGCGCCAGCGGGAGGGCTGGAGAAGATACGCAGTATTTT. The encoded protein is CASGRAGEDTQYF.

This chain connects TRBV7-9 to TRBJ1-4; tentatively, D is TRBD1 (5 bases). The CDR3 consists of 15 residues. V lost 5 bases and J lost 5, with 15 bases in between. Germline CDR1 is SEHNR and CDR2 is FQNEAQ (reference sequence). CDR3 DNA: TGTGCCAGCAGCGAGCCGACGGGACTAAATGAAAAACTGTTTTTT. Amino acid sequence: CASSEPTGLNEKLFF.

This clonotype has only a few counts. The chain carries TRBV7-2 and TRBJ2-5, with D perhaps matching TRBD2 (5 bases). Germline V CDR1 and CDR2: SGHTA, FQGNSA. This CDR3 region has 13 residues. V was cut by 5 bases and J by 6 bases, with 13 bases left in between. In nucleotides, the CDR3 is TGTGCCAGCAGCCAGACTAACGGGCAGACCCAGTACTTC. It codes for CASSQTNGQTQYF.

This chain uses TRBV4-1 with TRBJ2-7, with 15 nucleotides matching TRBD2. Germline lookup yields CDR1 MGHRA and CDR2 YSYEKL. The CDR3 totals 16 residues. The V and J ends lost 8 bases and 7 bases, in that order; junction bases with no gene match: 12. The CDR3 reads CASRGGLAGGPREQYF. CDR3 nucleotides: TGCGCCAGCCGAGGCGGACTAGCGGGAGGGCCGCGGGAGCAGTACTTC.

A word on this clonotype: A much more abundant neighbour one base away suggests this may be a read error. The chain employs TRBV20-1 and TRBJ2-7; 8 nucleotides match TRBD1. Near its end, the DNA agrees better with TRBJ2-5, so the J call may be wrong. The CDR3 runs 15 residues. From germline, CDR1 is DFQATT and CDR2 SNEGSKA (reference sequence). CDR3 sequence (DNA): TGCAGTGCGCCCCCAGGGACAGGAGGGCAGGTGACCCAGTACTTC. It specifies CSAPPGTGGQVTQYF.

The chain couples TRBV6-5 to TRBJ1-1; D uncertain. Germline assignment: CDR1 MNHEY and CDR2 SVGAGI. CDR3 length: 15 amino acids. The V gene lost 3 bases and the J gene lost 0 bases, with 11 bases spanning the gap. CDR3 sequence reads: CASSYYASLNTEAFF. CDR3 nucleotide sequence: TGTGCCAGCAGTTATTATGCGTCCCTGAACACTGAAGCTTTCTTT.

CDR3 DNA sequence: TGTGCCAGCAGCTTAGTTCCGGGGCAGCCCCAGCATTTT. Its protein is CASSLVPGQPQHF. The V and J genes are TRBV11-2 and TRBJ1-5; no reliable D call. V was pared by 1 base and J by 7 bases, with 8 bases between. Germline V CDR1 and CDR2: SGHAT, FQNNGV. The CDR3 is made up of 13 amino acids.

This sequence joins TRBV5-6 and TRBJ2-7; the match to TRBD2 covers 10 bases. The CDR3 spans 14 residues. The germline CDR1 and CDR2 sequences are SGHDT and YYEEEE. J lost 7 bases, V lost 1 base, and 5 bases had no gene match. CDR3 nucleotide sequence: TGTGCCAGCAGCTTGCCTAGCGGGAGTAGTGAGCAGTACTTC. This translates into CASSLPSGSSEQYF.

The chain joins TRBV29-1 to TRBJ2-3; D remains unclear. Germline V gene lookup returns CDR1 SQVTM and CDR2 ANQGSEA. CDR3 size: 10 residues. The germline V and J ends were trimmed by 5 bases and 6 bases, with 6 bases remaining between them. The CDR3 DNA reads as TGCAGCGTTCACACGGATACGCAGTATTTT. Protein product: CSVHTDTQYF.

This clonotype was seen a few times. The chain recombines TRBV7-2 with TRBJ1-2; 8 nucleotides align to TRBD1. Germline V lookup: CDR1 SGHTA, CDR2 FQGNSA. The CDR3 spans 15 residues. V trimming: 5 bases; J trimming: 0 bases; junction bases outside the gene matches: 5. The CDR3 nucleotides are TGTGCCAGCAGCAACAACAGGGGGACTAACTATGGCTACACCTTC. It is translated as CASSNNRGTNYGYTF.

There are a few counts of this clonotype. The CDR3 coding sequence is TGTGCCAGCAGCCCCCCATGGAGTTCACCCCTCCACTTT. This sequence encodes CASSPPWSSPLHF. The rearrangement uses TRBV3-1 and TRBJ1-6; D gene unclear. Trimming left V 4 bases short and J 9 bases short, with 10 bases between. This CDR3 has 13 amino acids. Germline CDR1 reads LGHDT; CDR2 reads YNNKEL (reference sequence).

About this clonotype itself: A read error may produce the germline difference seen at one junction end. The rearrangement joins TRBV7-9 to TRBJ1-4, with D unclear. Germline CDR1 is SEHNR and CDR2 is FQNEAQ (reference sequence). This CDR3 is built from 13 residues. Here the CDR3 reads CASSLQDGEKMFF. CDR3 sequence (DNA): TGTGCCAGCAGCTTACAGGACGGGGAAAAAATGTTTTTT.

V is TRBV6-5 and J is TRBJ2-3, with D maybe TRBD1 (6 bases). The CDR3 spans 12 residues. The V gene's germline CDR1 is MNHEY and CDR2 SVGAGI. Trimming took off 10 bases at V and 2 bases at J, with 10 bases between the two ends. CDR3 region: CANRENTDTQYF. For the CDR3, the DNA is TGTGCCAACAGGGAGAACACAGATACGCAGTATTTT.

This clonotype was recorded a few times. This chain joins TRBV7-9 and TRBJ2-7, with 8 nucleotides matching TRBD1. Trimming at V came to 2 bases and at J to 5 bases, leaving 5 bases not matched to a gene. The CDR3 has 14 residues. CDR1 and CDR2 from the germline V gene are SEHNR and FQNEAQ (reference sequence). CDR3 in DNA: TGTGCCAGCAGCTTACGTGACAGGGGCCACGAGCAGTACTTC. Amino acids: CASSLRDRGHEQYF. The variable domain in full, with the rest retrieved from reference TRBV7-9 and TRBJ2-7, is DTGVSQNPRHKITKRGQNVTFRCDPISEHNRLYWYRQTLGQGPEFLTYFQNEAQLEKSRLLSDRFSAERPKGSFSTLEIQRTEQGDSAMYLCASSLRDRGHEQYFGPGTRLTVT.

The chain is built from TRBV29-1 and TRBJ1-1; D is undetermined. Germline V gene lookup returns CDR1 SQVTM and CDR2 ANQGSEA. This CDR3 has 14 residues. V lost 0 bases, J lost 1 base, and 9 bases lay in between. The CDR3 region is CSVEDVFANTEAFF. As DNA, the CDR3 is TGCAGCGTTGAAGATGTATTTGCGAACACTGAAGCTTTCTTT. The variable domain in full, completed from reference TRBV29-1 and TRBJ1-1, reads SAVISQKPSRDICQRGTSLTIQCQVDSQVTMMFWYRQQPGQSLTLIATANQGSEATYESGFVIDKFPISRPNLTFSTLTVSNMSPEDSSIYLCSVEDVFANTEAFFGQGTRLTVV.

The genes are TRBV10-3 and TRBJ1-2; D not certain. The V end lost 1 base, the J end lost 4 bases, and 13 bases lay between the germline ends. The CDR3 length is 15 residues. Germline V gene sequence: CDR1 ENHRY, CDR2 SYGVKD. CDR3 region: CAISEWEGSGYGYTF. The CDR3 DNA is TGTGCCATCAGTGAGTGGGAAGGCAGCGGCTATGGCTACACCTTC.

In regard to this clonotype: A much larger clone lies one base from this, so it may be a read error. CDR3 in DNA: TGTGCCAGCAGCCCCGGAGAGTACACTGAAGCTTTCTTT. This encodes CASSPGEYTEAFF. The genes are TRBV3-1 and TRBJ1-1; D remains unclear. CDR3 length: 13 residues. CDR1 LGHDT and CDR2 YNNKEL come from the germline V gene (reference sequence). V gave up 4 bases and J gave up 3 bases, with 9 bases separating them.

This clonotype was seen a few times. This rearrangement joins TRBV5-1 to TRBJ2-1; D unresolved. The CDR3 runs to 16 residues. Trimming stripped 1 base from V and 9 bases from J, with 20 bases between. Germline lookup yields CDR1 SGHRS and CDR2 YFSETQ. The CDR3 DNA reads TGCGCCAGCAGCTTGTTCCAAATCTCGTCGGAAGGTGAGCAGTTCTTC. Protein: CASSLFQISSEGEQFF.

This clonotype occurred a few times. The chain uses TRBV7-9 and TRBJ1-6; D remains unclear. This CDR3 is built from 12 residues. Germline V gives CDR1 SEHNR, CDR2 FQNEAQ (reference sequence). V was cut by 1 base and J by 11 bases, with 6 bases left in between. CDR3 residues: CASSLDSPPLHF. The CDR3 nucleotides read TGTGCCAGCAGCTTAGACTCTCCACCCCTCCACTTT.

V gene TRBV5-6 combines with J gene TRBJ2-5; TRBD2 aligns across 11 bases. The CDR3 contains 17 residues. The V and J ends lost 4 bases and 1 base, in that order; junction bases with no gene match: 9. Germline-derived CDR1 and CDR2 are SGHDT and YYEEEE. CDR3 region: CASSLVGTSGLQETQYF. In DNA, the CDR3 is TGTGCCAGCAGCCTCGTCGGGACTAGCGGACTCCAAGAGACCCAGTACTTC. Variable domain in full (rest from reference TRBV5-6 and TRBJ2-5): DAGVTQSPTHLIKTRGQQVTLRCSPKSGHDTVSWYQQALGQGPQFIFQYYEEEERQRGNFPDRFSGHQFPNYSSELNVNALLLGDSALYLCASSLVGTSGLQETQYFGPGTRLLVL.

Details on this clonotype: The junction does not match germline at one end; this may be a read error. The CDR3 DNA follows: TGCAGTGCTCGCACCCCTTCTAGCGGTGCCTACAATGGGCAGTTCTTC. This sequence encodes CSARTPSSGAYNGQFF. The chain joins TRBV20-1 to TRBJ2-1, with 7 bases that match TRBD2. This CDR3 is 16 amino acids long. Per the germline V gene, CDR1 is DFQATT and CDR2 is SNEGSKA (reference sequence).

The chain recombines TRBV12-3 or TRBV12-4 with TRBJ1-4, with D tentatively TRBD1 (5 bases). Trimming pared 3 bases from V and 7 bases from J, leaving 12 bases between. The CDR3 loop spans 14 amino acids. CDR3 residues: CASSFGGNGEKLFF. CDR3 in DNA: TGTGCCAGCAGTTTTGGGGGGAATGGTGAAAAACTGTTTTTT.